These 30 T cell receptor beta chains came from one sample sequenced in a study of cytomegalovirus exposure and HLA in healthy donors. The study ran its PCR with 60 Vbeta and 13 Jbeta primers. Generated by immunoSEQ multiplex PCR, the TCRdb table keeps only in-frame clones and is missing some. The repertoire consists of approximately 97,000 clones, with 81% occurring once and the leading ten covering 5.2%. Sequenced material: PBMCs. These receptors all come from a man in his forties in good health and CMV-seropositive.

The rearrangement uses TRBV19 and TRBJ1-1; D is undetermined. Germline values: CDR1 LNHDA, CDR2 SQIVND (reference sequence). CDR3 length: 13 residues. V lost 2 bases to trimming and J lost 3 bases, with 7 bases between them. The CDR3 sequence: CASSISVDTEAFF. The CDR3, as DNA: TGTGCCAGTAGTATATCAGTGGACACTGAAGCTTTCTTT.

The chain recombines TRBV19 with TRBJ2-1; 15 bases are a match to TRBD2. Germline V gene sequence: CDR1 LNHDA, CDR2 SQIVND (reference sequence). The CDR3 length is 18 residues. With 4 bases clipped from V and 0 bases from J, the junction kept 4 bases outside the gene matches. CDR3 coding DNA: TGTGCCAGTAGTAGGGGACTAGCGGGAGGTTTCTCCTACAATGAGCAGTTCTTC. Protein sequence: CASSRGLAGGFSYNEQFF.

The chain uses TRBV7-8 and TRBJ1-1; D is ambiguous. The CDR3 covers 16 residues. Trimming took 5 bases from V and 0 from J, leaving 16 bases between them. Germline CDR1 SGHVS, CDR2 FQNEAQ. The CDR3 bases are TGTGCCAGCAGCACCCATAACAGAAACATGAACACTGAAGCTTTCTTT. Protein sequence: CASSTHNRNMNTEAFF.

This chain links TRBV7-2 with TRBJ2-1; TRBD1 is a possible D gene (6 bases). The V gene's germline CDR1 is SGHTA and CDR2 FQGNSA. Trimming took 5 bases from V and 6 from J, leaving 8 bases between them. This CDR3 region has 12 residues. CDR3 sequence: CASSRDTNEQFF. The CDR3 DNA sequence: TGTGCCAGCAGCCGGGACACCAATGAGCAGTTCTTC. The full variable domain, in which reference TRBV7-2 and TRBJ2-1 provide the parts outside the CDR3, is GAGVSQSPSNKVTEKGKDVELRCDPISGHTALYWYRQSLGQGLEFLIYFQGNSAPDKSGLPSDRFSAERTGGSVSTLTIQRTQQEDSAVYLCASSRDTNEQFFGPGTRLTVL.

The chain has TRBV15 and TRBJ2-1; a weak D match, TRBD2 (5 bases). The CDR3 sequence is 18 residues long. V gave up 4 bases and J gave up 3 bases, with 22 bases separating them. Germline CDR1 LNHNV, CDR2 YYDKDF (reference sequence). The CDR3 DNA reads as TGTGCCACCAGCACCAACCTCCCCTCCGGGGTCTACTACAATGAGCAGTTCTTC. It encodes CATSTNLPSGVYYNEQFF.

The chain is built from TRBV7-9 and TRBJ2-1; the D gene is possibly TRBD1 (5 bases). Germline V lookup: CDR1 SEHNR, CDR2 FQNEAQ (reference sequence). This CDR3 is 14 amino acids long. Trimming stripped 6 bases from V and 5 bases from J, with 14 bases between. CDR3 region: CASRRGTADNEQFF. CDR3 nucleotides: TGTGCCAGCAGAAGGGGAACAGCTGACAATGAGCAGTTCTTC.

The sample holds one count of this clone. CDR3 region: CASSSTTSGGLRETQYF. The CDR3 DNA reads as TGTGCCAGCAGCTCGACGACTAGCGGGGGGTTAAGGGAGACCCAGTACTTC. The chain combines TRBV5-6 with TRBJ2-5; 13 bases are shared with TRBD2. J lost 5 bases, V lost 3 bases, and 10 bases had no gene match. Germline loops: CDR1 SGHDT, CDR2 YYEEEE. There are 17 residues in the CDR3. The full variable domain, rest sourced from reference TRBV5-6 and TRBJ2-5, is DAGVTQSPTHLIKTRGQQVTLRCSPKSGHDTVSWYQQALGQGPQFIFQYYEEEERQRGNFPDRFSGHQFPNYSSELNVNALLLGDSALYLCASSSTTSGGLRETQYFGPGTRLLVL.

V gene TRBV14 combines with J gene TRBJ2-7, with a possible D match to TRBD2 (5 bases). The CDR3 is 12 residues long. V lost 0 bases and J lost 6, with 6 bases in between. In germline, CDR1 is SGHDN, CDR2 FVKESK. CDR3 residues: CASSQDGGEQYF. CDR3 in DNA: TGTGCCAGCAGCCAAGACGGAGGCGAGCAGTACTTC.

This chain uses TRBV27 with TRBJ2-7; D not resolved. This CDR3 contains 13 residues. V shed 3 bases and J shed 2 bases, with 8 bases lying between them. The germline V gene has CDR1 MNHEY and CDR2 SMNVEV (reference sequence). The CDR3 spells CASSFSTTYEQYF. CDR3 bases: TGTGCCAGCAGTTTTTCCACAACCTACGAGCAGTACTTC.

A remark on this clone: Different DNA sequences within this sample yield the same CDR3. The chain combines TRBV30 with TRBJ1-2; unclear D gene. Germline values: CDR1 GTSNPN, CDR2 SVGIG (reference sequence). CDR3 size: 13 residues. V shed 0 bases and J shed 4 bases, with 9 bases lying between them. Here the CDR3 reads CAWSVRGGYGYTF. Here the CDR3 DNA reads TGTGCCTGGAGTGTACGGGGAGGCTATGGCTACACCTTC.

J is TRBJ1-1 and V is TRBV10-1, with a tentative D call TRBD1 (6 bases). The CDR3 length is 15 residues. V was shortened by 4 bases and J by 4 bases, with 16 bases between the two germline ends. CDR1 is WNHNN, CDR2 SYGVQD, per germline (reference sequence). The DNA for the CDR3 is TGCGCCAGCAGTGTGAACAGGGTGGCGGGCACTGAAGCTTTCTTT. Protein product: CASSVNRVAGTEAFF.

The chain recombines TRBV27 with TRBJ2-5; 8 bases fit TRBD1. Matching the DNA end better, TRBJ2-7 makes the J call doubtful. The CDR3 is 14 amino acids. CDR1 is MNHEY, CDR2 SMNVEV, per germline (reference sequence). The CDR3 DNA reads as TGTGCCAGCAGTTCCCGGGACAGGCTCTACGAGCAGTACTTC. Translation: CASSSRDRLYEQYF.

The V gene is TRBV7-9, the J gene TRBJ2-7; 9 bases match TRBD2. J was trimmed by 3 bases and V by 2 bases; bases with no gene match: 5. This CDR3 has 15 residues. Germline CDR1 is SEHNR and CDR2 is FQNEAQ (reference sequence). CDR3 DNA: TGTGCCAGCAGCTTATCGACTAGCGGAAACTACGAGCAGTACTTC. Its protein is CASSLSTSGNYEQYF.

The chain recombines TRBV9 with TRBJ2-4; D is perhaps TRBD2 (6 bases). Looked up from germline, CDR1 is SGDLS and CDR2 is YYNGEE. Trimming pared 3 bases from V and 1 base from J, leaving 17 bases between. The CDR3 totals 17 residues. The CDR3 nucleotides read TGTGCCAGCAGCGCCGGCACGTTGGGAGGTGCCAAAAACATTCAGTACTTC. It translates to CASSAGTLGGAKNIQYF. The variable domain in full, with the rest retrieved from reference TRBV9 and TRBJ2-4, is DSGVTQTPKHLITATGQRVTLRCSPRSGDLSVYWYQQSLDQGLQFLIQYYNGEERAKGNILERFSAQQFPDLHSELNLSSLELGDSALYFCASSAGTLGGAKNIQYFGAGTRLSVL.

The V call is TRBV9, the J call TRBJ2-1; tentatively, D is TRBD1 (8 bases). Germline V gives CDR1 SGDLS, CDR2 YYNGEE. The CDR3 loop spans 15 amino acids. Trimming cost V 4 bases and J 8 bases, with 19 bases left between them. This CDR3 reads CASSPGGGRADEQFF. The CDR3 DNA reads TGTGCCAGCAGCCCAGGGGGCGGGAGAGCCGATGAGCAGTTCTTC. Using reference TRBV9 and TRBJ2-1 for the parts outside the CDR3, the full variable domain is DSGVTQTPKHLITATGQRVTLRCSPRSGDLSVYWYQQSLDQGLQFLIQYYNGEERAKGNILERFSAQQFPDLHSELNLSSLELGDSALYFCASSPGGGRADEQFFGPGTRLTVL.

V gene TRBV5-4 combines with J gene TRBJ1-2; TRBD1 agrees at 7 bases. In germline, CDR1 is SGHNT, CDR2 YYREEE (reference sequence). The CDR3 is 15 amino acids. With V trimmed by 5 bases and J by 5 bases, 12 bases remained unmatched. The CDR3 DNA reads TGTGCCAGCAGTGCGCCGGAGGGGGCGCGGTATGGCTACACCTTC. Encoded protein: CASSAPEGARYGYTF.

The V call is TRBV5-1, the J call TRBJ2-2; 8 bases map to TRBD2. Germline assignment: CDR1 SGHRS and CDR2 YFSETQ. V was clipped by 2 bases and J by 4 bases; unmatched bases: 4. The CDR3 spans 15 residues. DNA of the CDR3: TGCGCCAGCAGCTTAAGCGGGGGAACCACCGGGGAGCTGTTTTTT. Translated: CASSLSGGTTGELFF.

The V and J genes are TRBV29-1 and TRBJ1-4, with no clear D. V lost 4 bases and J lost 7, with 19 bases in between. This CDR3 is built from 15 residues. The germline gives CDR1 SQVTM, CDR2 ANQGSEA. In DNA, the CDR3 is TGCAGCGTTGGCGGATCGACGGATGGGAGTGAAAAACTGTTTTTT. It yields the protein CSVGGSTDGSEKLFF.

V gene TRBV5-1 combines with J gene TRBJ2-5; 9 bases are shared with TRBD2. CDR3 length: 19 amino acids. The ends lost 0 bases at V and 1 base at J; junction bases unmatched: 13. Per the germline V gene, CDR1 is SGHRS and CDR2 is YFSETQ. This chain's CDR3 is CASSLDFGGGRDIQETQYF. The CDR3 coding sequence is TGCGCCAGCAGCTTGGATTTCGGGGGCGGGAGGGATATCCAAGAGACCCAGTACTTC.

This chain links TRBV5-1 with TRBJ2-7; 7 nucleotides match TRBD1. The CDR3 runs 14 residues. CDR1 and CDR2 (germline): SGHRS, YFSETQ. With V trimmed by 0 bases and J by 2 bases, 2 bases remained unmatched. The CDR3 here is CASSLGGGPYEQYF. CDR3 nucleotides: TGCGCCAGCAGCTTGGGAGGGGGCCCCTACGAGCAGTACTTC.

The gene calls are TRBV21-1 and TRBJ1-2; TRBD1 is the table's D call and was not checked against the DNA. TRBV21-1 is a known pseudogene. The CDR3 runs 14 residues. The CDR3 DNA sequence: TGTGCCAGCAGCACCCCAGGGGCTAACTATGGCTACACCTTC. Protein product: CASSTPGANYGYTF.

J is TRBJ1-1 and V is TRBV28; the match to TRBD1 covers 7 bases. Germline V gives CDR1 MDHEN, CDR2 SYDVKM. The CDR3 extends over 15 amino acids. V shed 3 bases and J 1 base; nucleotides not matched to a gene: 5. CDR3 loop: CASSFGDRANTEAFF. Written as DNA, the CDR3 is TGTGCCAGCAGTTTTGGAGACAGGGCGAACACTGAAGCTTTCTTT.

The rearrangement uses TRBV9 and TRBJ1-1; maybe TRBD1 (5 bases). The CDR3 length is 15 residues. CDR1 and CDR2 from the germline V gene are SGDLS and YYNGEE. Trimming removed 2 bases at V and 3 bases at J, with 14 bases between. CDR3 bases: TGTGCCAGCAGCGTGGCCGTAGGGGAACACACTGAAGCTTTCTTT. Its translation is CASSVAVGEHTEAFF.

This chain joins TRBV7-8 and TRBJ2-7; the D gene is possibly TRBD2 (5 bases). V shed 5 bases and J shed 6 bases, with 23 bases lying between them. Looked up from germline, CDR1 is SGHVS and CDR2 is FQNEAQ. CDR3 length: 16 amino acids. The CDR3 region is CASSLPRALMFGEQYF. DNA for the CDR3: TGTGCCAGCAGCCTACCGAGGGCCCTTATGTTCGGCGAGCAGTACTTC.

The chain is built from TRBV19 and TRBJ1-5; TRBD1 matches at 7 bases. The V gene end was trimmed by 5 bases and the J gene end by 6 bases; junction bases not matched to a gene: 7. CDR1 and CDR2 from the germline V gene are LNHDA and SQIVND (reference sequence). CDR3 length: 14 residues. CDR3 residues: CASSDRVHPQPQHF. DNA of the CDR3: TGTGCCAGTAGTGACAGGGTTCACCCTCAGCCCCAGCATTTT.

The rearrangement uses TRBV21-1 and TRBJ2-2; the table gives TRBD2 as D, unverified against the DNA. TRBV21-1 is termed a pseudogene. The CDR3 runs to 17 residues. The CDR3 protein is CASSKEGSLSNTGELFF. CDR3 sequence (DNA): TGTGCCAGCAGCAAAGAAGGGAGTCTCTCGAACACCGGGGAGCTGTTTTTT.

The chain employs TRBV6-5 and TRBJ2-7, with 9 bases fitting TRBD1. V lost 2 bases and J lost 9; bases outside the gene matches: 8. The CDR3 consists of 14 residues. The germline V gene encodes CDR1 MNHEY and CDR2 SVGAGI. In nucleotides, the CDR3 is TGTGCCAGCAGTTACCTGTCGGGACAGGGAGGGCAGTACTTC. Translation: CASSYLSGQGGQYF.

Details on this clone: The sample contains more than one DNA sequence encoding this CDR3. The chain links TRBV29-1 to TRBJ2-3, with D possibly being TRBD1 (5 bases). The germline CDR1 and CDR2 sequences are SQVTM and ANQGSEA. The CDR3 sequence is 13 residues long. Trimming took 3 bases from V and 2 from J, leaving 9 bases between them. CDR3: CSVERTPTDTQYF. The CDR3 DNA is TGCAGCGTTGAGAGGACACCCACAGATACGCAGTATTTT.

To note about this clone: The same CDR3 also results from other DNA sequences found in this sample. This chain connects TRBV5-1 to TRBJ2-7; maybe TRBD2 (6 bases). Germline CDR1 reads SGHRS; CDR2 reads YFSETQ. Trimming took off 2 bases at V and 7 bases at J, with 13 bases between the two ends. The CDR3 has 13 amino acids. Here the CDR3 reads CASSFQGGWEQYF. The CDR3 nucleotides read TGCGCCAGCAGCTTCCAGGGAGGTTGGGAGCAGTACTTC.

The chain combines TRBV5-6 with TRBJ2-5; TRBD1 agrees at 9 bases. The CDR3 runs 15 residues. From germline, CDR1 is SGHDT and CDR2 YYEEEE. Trimming at V came to 2 bases and at J to 5 bases, leaving 7 bases not matched to a gene. CDR3: CASSLVQGAFETQYF. CDR3 bases: TGTGCCAGCAGCTTAGTACAGGGGGCTTTCGAGACCCAGTACTTC. Filled out from reference TRBV5-6 and TRBJ2-5, the complete variable domain reads DAGVTQSPTHLIKTRGQQVTLRCSPKSGHDTVSWYQQALGQGPQFIFQYYEEEERQRGNFPDRFSGHQFPNYSSELNVNALLLGDSALYLCASSLVQGAFETQYFGPGTRLLVL.